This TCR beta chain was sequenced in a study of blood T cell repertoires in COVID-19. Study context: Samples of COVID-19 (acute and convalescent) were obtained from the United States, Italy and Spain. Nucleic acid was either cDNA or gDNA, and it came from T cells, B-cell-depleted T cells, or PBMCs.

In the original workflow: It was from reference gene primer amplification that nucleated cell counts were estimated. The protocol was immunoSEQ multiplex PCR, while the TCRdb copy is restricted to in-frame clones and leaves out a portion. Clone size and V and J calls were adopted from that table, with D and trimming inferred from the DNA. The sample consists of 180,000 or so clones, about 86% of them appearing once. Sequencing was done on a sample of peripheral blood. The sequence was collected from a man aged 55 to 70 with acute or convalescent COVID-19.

DNA of the CDR3: TGTGCCAACTACTCCCCCCCGGATGAAGAGACCCAGTACTTC. Protein product: CANYSPPDEETQYF. The chain recombines TRBV27 with TRBJ2-5, with no clear D. V gave up 10 bases and J gave up 3 bases, with 18 bases separating them. Germline V gene data show CDR1 as MNHEY and CDR2 as SMNVEV (reference sequence). The CDR3 covers 14 residues.